The next 20 T cell receptor beta chains were all read from a single sample in a study of cytomegalovirus exposure and HLA in healthy donors. PCR involved 60 Vbeta and 13 Jbeta primers. The assay was immunoSEQ multiplex PCR, and TCRdb's table has in-frame clones only and misses some. The data hold some 120,000 clones, with 82% observed a single time. Specimen: PBMCs. The receptor set was obtained from a woman between 18 and 29 years old in good health and CMV-seronegative.

The V gene is TRBV2, the J gene TRBJ1-5; 10 nucleotides match TRBD1. The CDR3 has 15 amino acids. The J segment lost 2 bases and the V segment lost 9 bases, leaving 7 bases of the junction unmatched. Germline V gives CDR1 SNHLY, CDR2 FYNNEI. The CDR3 nucleotides read TGTGCCAGTCGACAGGGGGCGTTTGGCAATCAGCCCCAGCATTTT. This codes for CASRQGAFGNQPQHF.

This clone was seen a handful of times. The V and J genes are TRBV5-8 and TRBJ2-2; 10 bases are shared with TRBD2. Germline CDR1 SGHTS, CDR2 YDEGEE. The CDR3 covers 17 residues. V lost 4 bases and J lost 0; bases outside the gene matches: 6. In nucleotides, the CDR3 is TGTGCCAGCAGCCCTCCTAGCGGGAGCCCGAACACCGGGGAGCTGTTTTTT. Translation: CASSPPSGSPNTGELFF.

Note on this clone: Other DNA variants within this sample encode the same CDR3. The V and J genes are TRBV6-5 and TRBJ1-2, with no clear D. CDR3 size: 14 residues. Germline CDR1 and CDR2: MNHEY and SVGAGI. V was pared by 0 bases and J by 2 bases, with 7 bases between. The CDR3 sequence: CASSYSRGNYGYTF. The CDR3, as DNA: TGTGCCAGCAGTTACTCGAGAGGGAACTATGGCTACACCTTC.

The CDR3 sequence: CASSIRQGRNEKLFF. The CDR3 coding sequence is TGTGCCAGCTCAATCCGACAGGGAAGGAATGAAAAACTGTTTTTT. The chain uses TRBV18 and TRBJ1-4, with 7 bases identical to TRBD1. Germline V gene data show CDR1 as KGHSH and CDR2 as LQKENI. The CDR3 is 15 residues long. The ends lost 5 bases at V and 5 bases at J; junction bases unmatched: 8.

V is TRBV10-2 and J is TRBJ2-1, with 12 bases aligning to TRBD2. The CDR3 contains 14 residues. V dropped 10 bases and J dropped 5; count of bases not matched to a gene: 6. The germline gives CDR1 WSHSY, CDR2 SAAADI. This chain's CDR3 is CATLAGGENNEQFF. CDR3 bases: TGCGCCACCCTAGCGGGAGGGGAAAACAATGAGCAGTTCTTC.

The rearrangement uses TRBV10-3 and TRBJ2-3; D gene ambiguous. The CDR3 length is 15 residues. V lost 0 bases and J lost 2, with 9 bases in between. Germline V gives CDR1 ENHRY, CDR2 SYGVKD. Written as DNA, the CDR3 is TGTGCCATCAGTGAGTCAGGAGATCTCACAGATACGCAGTATTTT. Amino acid sequence: CAISESGDLTDTQYF.

The chain joins TRBV6-5 to TRBJ1-1, with 10 bases that match TRBD1. The CDR3 extends over 15 amino acids. J gave up 5 bases and V 1 base, and 4 bases lay outside the gene matches. Germline V gene data show CDR1 as MNHEY and CDR2 as SVGAGI. CDR3 coding DNA: TGTGCCAGCAGTTACTGGGGGACAGGGGAAACTGAAGCTTTCTTT. Protein sequence: CASSYWGTGETEAFF.

This rearrangement joins TRBV7-8 to TRBJ1-2, with 8 bases fitting TRBD1. J gave up 6 bases and V 5 bases, and 5 bases lay outside the gene matches. The CDR3 loop spans 13 amino acids. The germline CDR1 and CDR2 sequences are SGHVS and FQNEAQ. CDR3 in DNA: TGTGCCAGCAGCCGGACAGGGAAGGATGGCTACACCTTC. Translating it yields CASSRTGKDGYTF.

This CDR3 is CASSSRTGRGTGELFF. CDR3 DNA: TGTGCCAGCAGCTCCCGGACAGGGCGCGGCACCGGGGAGCTGTTTTTT. The chain is built from TRBV7-2 and TRBJ2-2; TRBD1 matches at 8 bases. This CDR3 spans 16 amino acids. V lost 4 bases, J lost 4 bases, and 8 bases stayed unmatched. Germline loops: CDR1 SGHTA, CDR2 FQGNSA.

The chain is built from TRBV5-8 and TRBJ2-7; 7 positions agree with TRBD2. Germline CDR1 SGHTS, CDR2 YDEGEE. This CDR3 contains 14 residues. V lost 4 bases to trimming and J lost 5 bases; unmatched junction nucleotides: 9. CDR3 bases: TGTGCCAGCAGCCGTAGGGAGGGAGGTGACGAGCAGTACTTC. Protein: CASSRREGGDEQYF.

CDR3 in amino acids: CASSVDWTGLNGYTF. The DNA for the CDR3 is TGTGCCAGCAGCGTAGACTGGACAGGGTTGAATGGCTACACCTTC. This rearrangement joins TRBV9 to TRBJ1-2; 8 bases are a match to TRBD1. CDR3 length: 15 amino acids. With V trimmed by 0 bases and J by 6 bases, 7 bases remained unmatched. Germline V lookup: CDR1 SGDLS, CDR2 YYNGEE.

The chain combines TRBV11-2 with TRBJ1-1; weak D call: TRBD1 (5 bases). The CDR3 consists of 14 residues. Looked up from germline, CDR1 is SGHAT and CDR2 is FQNNGV. V lost 3 bases and J lost 2, with 10 bases in between. The CDR3 reads CASSLVGGNTEAFF. CDR3 nucleotides: TGTGCCAGCAGCTTGGTGGGGGGAAACACTGAAGCTTTCTTT.

The gene calls are TRBV11-2 and TRBJ1-3; unclear D gene. CDR3 length: 14 amino acids. Trimming stripped 2 bases from V and 2 bases from J, with 7 bases between. Germline-derived CDR1 and CDR2 are SGHAT and FQNNGV. The CDR3 loop is CASSLSGAGNTIYF. CDR3 nucleotides: TGTGCCAGCAGCTTAAGCGGGGCTGGAAACACCATATATTTT.

The chain is built from TRBV29-1 and TRBJ2-1; D possibly corresponds to TRBD2 (5 bases). V was pared by 2 bases and J by 4 bases, with 9 bases between. The CDR3 loop spans 13 amino acids. In germline, CDR1 is SQVTM, CDR2 ANQGSEA. CDR3 region: CSVEPSRYNEQFF. CDR3 DNA sequence: TGCAGCGTTGAACCTAGCAGATACAATGAGCAGTTCTTC.

The chain combines TRBV4-3 with TRBJ2-5; 7 positions match TRBD1. The CDR3 has 17 amino acids. Losses at the gene ends were 2 bases for V and 4 bases for J; bases not matched to a gene: 13. Germline CDR1 and CDR2: LGHNA and YSLEER. CDR3 amino acids: CASSQQIYRGVGETQYF. The CDR3 region has the DNA TGCGCCAGCAGCCAACAAATCTACAGGGGAGTGGGAGAGACCCAGTACTTC.

The chain employs TRBV9 and TRBJ1-6; a weak D match, TRBD1 (6 bases). In germline, CDR1 is SGDLS, CDR2 YYNGEE. This CDR3 has 17 residues. The ends were cut back, 3 bases at V and 9 bases at J, with 22 bases in the middle. The chain's CDR3 is CASSAEAVGRGTSPLHF. CDR3 coding DNA: TGTGCCAGCAGCGCCGAGGCGGTGGGTAGGGGGACTTCACCCCTCCACTTT.

The rearrangement links TRBV5-4 to TRBJ1-4; D remains ambiguous. Per germline, CDR1 SGHNT and CDR2 YYREEE (reference sequence). V was shortened by 0 bases and J by 4 bases, with 7 bases between the two germline ends. The CDR3 spans 14 residues. The CDR3 nucleotides read TGTGCCAGCAGCTTGGATAGCTTTAATGAAAAACTGTTTTTT. Protein sequence: CASSLDSFNEKLFF.

The chain employs TRBV4-3 and TRBJ2-7; TRBD1 is a possible D gene (7 bases). Germline values: CDR1 LGHNA, CDR2 YSLEER. Deletions cut 0 bases from V and 3 bases from J, with 12 bases between. The CDR3 loop spans 15 amino acids. The CDR3 here is CASSQDGQGGYEQYF. CDR3 sequence (DNA): TGCGCCAGCAGCCAAGATGGTCAGGGGGGCTACGAGCAGTACTTC.

This chain links TRBV29-1 with TRBJ2-1; 10 bases are shared with TRBD2. Germline CDR1 reads SQVTM; CDR2 reads ANQGSEA. V trimming: 3 bases; J trimming: 2 bases; junction bases outside the gene matches: 7. The CDR3 contains 16 residues. CDR3 DNA: TGCAGCGTTGACTCTCTAGCGGGGGAGACCTACAATGAGCAGTTCTTC. This codes for CSVDSLAGETYNEQFF.

In its sample, this clone was seen a few times. V usage is TRBV28 and J usage is TRBJ1-1; D remains unclear. V was trimmed by 5 bases and J by 10 bases, leaving 11 bases between them. The CDR3 has 11 residues. CDR1 is MDHEN, CDR2 SYDVKM, per germline. The CDR3 is CASSASRGAFF. CDR3 DNA: TGTGCCAGCAGTGCTTCACGAGGAGCTTTCTTT.